Detailed here is one T cell receptor beta chain. Trimming cost V 6 bases and J 10 bases; bases outside gene matches: 5. This CDR3 contains 12 residues. Germline lookup yields CDR1 MNHNS and CDR2 SASEGT. The sample is drawn from a study of shared clonotypes between healthy human individuals. Repertoires were generated with immunoSEQ multiplex PCR, while TCRdb's copy carries only in-frame clones and drops some. This table has about 1 million clones, roughly 75% appearing once. The CD4+ fraction was divided into a CD45RA+ naive subset and a CD45RA-negative memory subset. This receptor was taken from a man younger than 30 in good health. This chain joins TRBV6-1 and TRBJ1-1, with 10 bases identical to TRBD1. The sequenced sample consisted of memory CD4+ T cells sorted from blood. Subset noted: CD45RA-negative fraction. The CDR3 is CASRETGGTAFF. CDR3 sequence (DNA): TGTGCCAGCAGGGAGACAGGGGGCACAGCTTTCTTT.